This entry features one TCR beta chain sequence. Germline V gene sequence: CDR1 KGHSH, CDR2 LQKENI. This CDR3 comprises 14 residues. V was trimmed by 6 bases and J by 0 bases, leaving 11 bases between them. Seattle cases were enrolled at active infection and followed longitudinally. This record comes from a study of blood T cell repertoires in COVID-19. Study-level information: Samples representing acute and convalescent COVID-19 were sourced from the United States, Italy and Spain.

Generated by immunoSEQ multiplex PCR, the TCRdb table keeps only in-frame clones and is missing some. The data contain roughly 380,000 clones, about 89% of them singletons. Sequenced sample: peripheral blood. This clonotype was sampled from a woman aged 40-49 years with COVID-19, enrolled during active disease. V is TRBV18 and J is TRBJ1-2; D is unclear. The CDR3 DNA reads TGTGCCAGCTCGCCTGACAACGCTAACTATGGCTACACCTTC. Translated: CASSPDNANYGYTF. The full variable domain, in which reference TRBV18 and TRBJ1-2 provide the parts outside the CDR3, is NAGVMQNPRHLVRRRGQEARLRCSPMKGHSHVYWYRQLPEEGLKFMVYLQKENIIDESGMPKERFSAEFPKEGPSILRIQQVVRGDSAAYFCASSPDNANYGYTFGSGTRLTVV.